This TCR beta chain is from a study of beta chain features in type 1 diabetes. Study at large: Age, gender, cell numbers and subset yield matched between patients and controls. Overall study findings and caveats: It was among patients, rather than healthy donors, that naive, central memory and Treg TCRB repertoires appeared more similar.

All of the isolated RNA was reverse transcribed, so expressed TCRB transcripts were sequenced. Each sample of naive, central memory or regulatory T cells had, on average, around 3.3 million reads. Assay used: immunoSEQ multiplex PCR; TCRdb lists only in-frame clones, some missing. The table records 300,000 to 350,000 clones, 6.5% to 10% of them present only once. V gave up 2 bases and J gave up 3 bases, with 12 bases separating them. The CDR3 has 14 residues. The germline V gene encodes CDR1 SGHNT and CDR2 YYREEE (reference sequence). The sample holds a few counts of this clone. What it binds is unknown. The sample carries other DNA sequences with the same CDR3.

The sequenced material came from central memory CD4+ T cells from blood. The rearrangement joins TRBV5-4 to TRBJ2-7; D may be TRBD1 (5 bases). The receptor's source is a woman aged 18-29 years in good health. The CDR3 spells CASSFRGASYEQYF. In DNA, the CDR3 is TGTGCCAGCAGCTTTAGGGGCGCAAGCTACGAGCAGTACTTC. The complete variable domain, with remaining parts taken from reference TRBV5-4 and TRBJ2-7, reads ETGVTQSPTHLIKTRGQQVTLRCSSQSGHNTVSWYQQALGQGPQFIFQYYREEENGRGNFPPRFSGLQFPNYSSELNVNALELDDSALYLCASSFRGASYEQYFGPGTRLTVT.